This T cell receptor (beta chain) was captured by sequencing in a study of T-cell reconstitution after alpha-beta-depleted transplantation in children. The CDR3 length is 16 residues. The V gene end was trimmed by 3 bases and the J gene end by 6 bases; junction bases not matched to a gene: 9. Germline V CDR1 and CDR2: SGHVS, FNYEAQ. This clonotype was observed a few times. Using unique molecular identifiers, the investigators prepared the TCRbeta library. MiXCR, run by TCRdb on the PCR reads, gives a single entry per CDR3 protein. This sample yields 330,000 or so distinct CDR3 sequences, of which under 13% are seen a single time; around 2.3% belongs to the top ten.

The rearrangement links TRBV7-6 to TRBJ1-4; 8 nucleotides line up with TRBD1. The material was PBMCs from the stem cell graft donor, obtained from the stem cell graft. This clonotype was obtained from a human donor who donated a stem cell graft to a child with acute lymphoblastic leukemia. This chain's CDR3 is CASSLTPGQADEKLFF. In DNA form, the CDR3 reads TGTGCCAGCAGCTTGACCCCGGGACAGGCGGATGAAAAACTGTTTTTT.